Shown below are 16 T cell receptor beta chains from a single sample sequenced in a study of blood T cell repertoires in COVID-19. Libraries were prepared by immunoSEQ multiplex PCR; TCRdb keeps only in-frame clonotypes and omits some of them. The sample shows roughly 250,000 clones, about 88% of them seen only once. Sequenced input: peripheral blood. The receptors were sampled from a woman aged 40 to 49 who had recovered from COVID-19.

V usage is TRBV29-1 and J usage is TRBJ2-1; D is unresolved. CDR3 length: 11 amino acids. Germline V lookup: CDR1 SQVTM, CDR2 ANQGSEA. V was cut by 4 bases and J by 7 bases, with 8 bases left in between. CDR3 in DNA: TGCAGCGTTGCTGGCATGAATGAGCAGTTCTTC. Protein product: CSVAGMNEQFF.

This sequence joins TRBV15 and TRBJ1-5; D is unresolved. Germline CDR1 is LNHNV and CDR2 is YYDKDF (reference sequence). Trimming left V 0 bases short and J 3 bases short, with 9 bases between. This CDR3 has 15 amino acids. DNA of the CDR3: TGTGCCACCAGCAGAGATCGAAACTACAATCAGCCCCAGCATTTT. Translation gives CATSRDRNYNQPQHF.

In its sample, this clone was seen once. This chain connects TRBV6-5 to TRBJ2-3, with D maybe TRBD1 (6 bases). Germline-derived CDR1 and CDR2 are MNHEY and SVGAGI. The CDR3 is made up of 15 amino acids. The V end was cut by 7 bases, the J end by 4 bases, with 18 bases between. The chain's CDR3 is CASTRRGPGADTQYF. The CDR3 DNA reads TGTGCCAGCACGCGTCGGGGACCAGGGGCAGATACGCAGTATTTT.

The V gene is TRBV6-6, the J gene TRBJ2-7, with D perhaps TRBD1 (7 bases). Germline CDR1 MNHNY, CDR2 SVGAGI (reference sequence). The CDR3 contains 14 residues. Trimming cost V 6 bases and J 4 bases, with 16 bases left between them. Written as DNA, the CDR3 is TGTGCCAGCAGCCCACGGGGGACAGATTACGAGCAGTACTTC. This sequence encodes CASSPRGTDYEQYF.

V usage is TRBV18 and J usage is TRBJ2-7; unclear D gene. CDR3 size: 12 residues. V gave up 5 bases and J gave up 0 bases, with 5 bases separating them. CDR1 and CDR2 (germline): KGHSH, LQKENI. Here the CDR3 DNA reads TGTGCCAGCTCATCTAGCTCCTACGAGCAGTACTTC. Translated: CASSSSSYEQYF.

This sequence joins TRBV29-1 and TRBJ1-2; no definite D call. This CDR3 comprises 13 residues. CDR1 is SQVTM, CDR2 ANQGSEA, per germline. V dropped 4 bases and J dropped 2 bases, with 11 bases sitting between them. This CDR3 is CSVAVGGNYGYTF. The DNA of the CDR3 is TGCAGCGTTGCTGTCGGCGGGAACTATGGCTACACCTTC.

The chain combines TRBV2 with TRBJ2-1, with 7 bases lining up with TRBD1. Per germline, CDR1 SNHLY and CDR2 FYNNEI. The CDR3 totals 15 residues. V was pared by 7 bases and J by 2 bases, with 8 bases of the junction left unmatched. CDR3 bases: TGTGCCAGCACCAAAGGGACAGCCGCCTACAATGAGCAGTTCTTC. It encodes CASTKGTAAYNEQFF.

V gene TRBV6-2 or TRBV6-3 combines with J gene TRBJ2-7; 8 positions agree with TRBD2. Trimming at V came to 6 bases and at J to 4 bases, leaving 11 bases not matched to a gene. There are 15 residues in the CDR3. The germline gives CDR1 MNHEY, CDR2 SVGEGT. In DNA form, the CDR3 reads TGTGCCAGCAGCCCAAGCGGGAGTAAAATATACGAGCAGTACGTC. It specifies CASSPSGSKIYEQYV.

V and J are TRBV5-6 and TRBJ2-5, with 11 nucleotides matching TRBD2. The CDR3 is 16 residues long. CDR1 and CDR2 from the germline V gene are SGHDT and YYEEEE. J gave up 3 bases and V 1 base, and 5 bases lay outside the gene matches. The CDR3 coding sequence is TGTGCCAGCAGCTTGCTAGCGGGAGGCCCCGAAGAGACCCAGTACTTC. The encoded protein is CASSLLAGGPEETQYF.

V usage is TRBV11-3 and J usage is TRBJ2-2; TRBD2 is a possible D gene (6 bases). Germline V gene data show CDR1 as SGHNT and CDR2 as YENEEA. V lost 5 bases and J 4 bases, leaving 14 bases between the germline ends. The CDR3 loop spans 15 amino acids. The CDR3 region has the DNA TGTGCCAGCAGCCCCCCCGGGAGCGGCACCGGGGAGCTGTTTTTT. Encoded protein: CASSPPGSGTGELFF.

This clone was found once. This chain links TRBV5-8 with TRBJ1-4; 11 nucleotides agree with TRBD1. Germline CDR1 reads SGHTS; CDR2 reads YDEGEE. This CDR3 comprises 15 residues. V lost 4 bases, J lost 7 bases, and 6 bases stayed unmatched. The CDR3 is CASSPHGTGGEKLFF. The CDR3 DNA reads TGTGCCAGCAGCCCGCACGGGACAGGGGGTGAAAAACTGTTTTTT. Variable domain in full (rest from reference TRBV5-8 and TRBJ1-4): EAGVTQSPTHLIKTRGQQATLRCSPISGHTSVYWYQQALGLGLQFLLWYDEGEERNRGNFPPRFSGRQFPNYSSELNVNALELEDSALYLCASSPHGTGGEKLFFGSGTQLSVL.

The chain has TRBV6-2 or TRBV6-3 and TRBJ1-5; D unclear. Germline-derived CDR1 and CDR2 are MNHEY and SVGEGT. The CDR3 is 17 residues long. V lost 6 bases and J lost 0, with 18 bases in between. The CDR3: CASSPGETGYSNQPQHF. The CDR3 DNA reads as TGTGCCAGCAGCCCGGGAGAGACCGGCTATAGCAATCAGCCCCAGCATTTT.

This rearrangement joins TRBV11-2 to TRBJ2-2; D unresolved. In germline, CDR1 is SGHAT, CDR2 FQNNGV. V was clipped by 5 bases and J by 7 bases, with 8 bases between them. The CDR3 length is 12 residues. The CDR3 protein is CASSPGIGELFF. Written as DNA, the CDR3 is TGTGCCAGCAGCCCAGGAATCGGGGAGCTGTTTTTT.

CDR3 amino acids: CASSVEGGPGQPQHF. DNA of the CDR3: TGTGCCAGCAGCGTAGAGGGGGGGCCGGGTCAGCCCCAGCATTTT. This sequence joins TRBV9 and TRBJ1-5; the D gene is possibly TRBD1 (6 bases). V lost 0 bases to trimming and J lost 6 bases, with 13 bases between them. The CDR3 covers 15 residues. Germline V CDR1 and CDR2: SGDLS, YYNGEE.

In this sample, this clone turned up a few times. V usage is TRBV18 and J usage is TRBJ1-5, with 7 bases lining up with TRBD1. V was clipped by 2 bases and J by 7 bases; unmatched bases: 5. This CDR3 has 14 amino acids. Germline V gene sequence: CDR1 KGHSH, CDR2 LQKENI. The CDR3 coding sequence is TGTGCCAGCTCACCAGGGGTAGGGGGCCAGCCCCAGCATTTT. It is translated as CASSPGVGGQPQHF. Full variable domain (missing parts from reference TRBV18 and TRBJ1-5): NAGVMQNPRHLVRRRGQEARLRCSPMKGHSHVYWYRQLPEEGLKFMVYLQKENIIDESGMPKERFSAEFPKEGPSILRIQQVVRGDSAAYFCASSPGVGGQPQHFGDGTRLSIL.

This chain connects TRBV7-3 to TRBJ2-1; D is possibly TRBD2 (5 bases). Germline V gives CDR1 SGHTA, CDR2 FQGTGA. The CDR3 covers 14 residues. Between the trimmed V and J ends, which lost 1 base and 8 bases, there was a span of 12 bases. The CDR3 loop reads CASSLRPSLYEQFF. In DNA, the CDR3 is TGTGCCAGCAGCTTAAGGCCTAGCCTATATGAGCAGTTCTTC.